The 27 T cell receptor beta chains listed next were all sequenced from one sample in a study of regulatory dendritic cells for organ transplantation. The antigens these receptors bind are not known. Sorted T cells were CFSE-labeled and cultured 4 to 5 days with allogeneic regulatory or mature dendritic cells at 1:10. This table comes from immunoSEQ multiplex PCR, and its TCRdb copy is limited to in-frame clones, with some not included. The sample has roughly 23,000 clones; roughly 87% are singletons. The sample comprised naive CD4+ T cells from blood cultured with dendritic cells. Subset meaning: CD45RA+ naive T cells. The receptors here all came from a human donor in good health.

CDR3 nucleotides: TGTGCCAGCAGCCCTACAGGGCCCGCCGCAGATACGCAGTATTTT. As protein: CASSPTGPAADTQYF. The chain recombines TRBV7-3 with TRBJ2-3; TRBD1 is a possible D gene (6 bases). This CDR3 has 15 amino acids. Per germline, CDR1 SGHTA and CDR2 FQGTGA. The V end was cut by 5 bases, the J end by 4 bases, with 16 bases between.

This chain connects TRBV11-1 to TRBJ2-3; 12 nucleotides agree with TRBD2. Germline lookup yields CDR1 SGHAT and CDR2 FQDESV (reference sequence). The CDR3 consists of 15 residues. Trimming at V came to 4 bases and at J to 3 bases, leaving 2 bases not matched to a gene. The CDR3 bases are TGTGCCAGCAGCTCTAGCGGGGGGGCGACAGATACGCAGTATTTT. Amino acid sequence: CASSSSGGATDTQYF.

In its sample, this clone was seen a few times. The gene calls are TRBV2 and TRBJ1-1; D is uncertain. The CDR3 loop spans 14 amino acids. The germline gives CDR1 SNHLY, CDR2 FYNNEI. V was shortened by 5 bases and J by 1 base, with 11 bases between the two germline ends. In DNA form, the CDR3 reads TGTGCCAGCAGTAACTCCCAGGCGAACACTGAAGCTTTCTTT. Amino acids: CASSNSQANTEAFF.

This chain joins TRBV11-3 and TRBJ2-1; TRBD1 agrees at 9 bases. CDR1 and CDR2 from the germline V gene are SGHNT and YENEEA. This CDR3 spans 16 amino acids. V trimming: 4 bases; J trimming: 5 bases; junction bases outside the gene matches: 9. CDR3 sequence (DNA): TGTGCCAGCAGCTGGAACAACAGGGGGCTGCACAATGAGCAGTTCTTC. This sequence encodes CASSWNNRGLHNEQFF. Full variable domain (outside the CDR3, taken from reference TRBV11-3 and TRBJ2-1): EAGVVQSPRYKIIEKKQPVAFWCNPISGHNTLYWYLQNLGQGPELLIRYENEEAVDDSQLPKDRFSAERLKGVDSTLKIQPAELGDSAVYLCASSWNNRGLHNEQFFGPGTRLTVL.

V usage is TRBV7-9 and J usage is TRBJ2-7; TRBD2 is a possible D gene (5 bases). This CDR3 has 13 amino acids. Germline V CDR1 and CDR2: SEHNR, FQNEAQ (reference sequence). Trimming removed 5 bases from V and 0 bases from J, with 8 bases in between. CDR3 loop: CASSREPSYEQYF. The CDR3 region has the DNA TGTGCCAGCAGCAGGGAGCCCTCCTACGAGCAGTACTTC.

CDR3 nucleotide sequence: TGTGCCAGCACCCCAGGGGGGGTCACAGATACGCAGTATTTT. Protein product: CASTPGGVTDTQYF. The chain recombines TRBV7-3 with TRBJ2-3; D tentatively fits TRBD1 or TRBD2 (7 bases each). This CDR3 spans 14 amino acids. Germline lookup yields CDR1 SGHTA and CDR2 FQGTGA. Trimming took 7 bases from V and 2 from J, leaving 13 bases between them.

This clone is a singleton in its sample. The V call is TRBV18, the J call TRBJ2-1, with 7 nucleotides matching TRBD1. The length of the CDR3 is 16 residues. V was pared by 3 bases and J by 1 base, with 6 bases of the junction left unmatched. CDR1 KGHSH and CDR2 LQKENI come from the germline V gene. The CDR3 loop reads CASSPRQGVSYNEQFF. CDR3 in DNA: TGTGCCAGCTCACCGCGACAGGGCGTTTCCTACAATGAGCAGTTCTTC.

This chain uses TRBV6-1 with TRBJ2-1; 10 bases agree with TRBD2. Germline V gives CDR1 MNHNS, CDR2 SASEGT. J was trimmed by 3 bases and V by 6 bases; bases with no gene match: 5. This CDR3 has 15 amino acids. The CDR3: CASRRPSGSYNEQFF. The CDR3 DNA sequence: TGTGCCAGCAGAAGACCTAGCGGGAGCTACAATGAGCAGTTCTTC.

This clone showed up just once. J is TRBJ2-3 and V is TRBV14; the D is unclear. The V and J ends lost 0 bases and 5 bases respectively, with 9 bases between them. The CDR3 sequence is 14 residues long. CDR1 is SGHDN and CDR2 is FVKESK in the germline V gene. The CDR3, as DNA: TGTGCCAGCAGCCAAGATTGGGGTAGAGATACGCAGTATTTT. Encoded protein: CASSQDWGRDTQYF. Variable domain in full (rest from reference TRBV14 and TRBJ2-3): EAGVTQFPSHSVIEKGQTVTLRCDPISGHDNLYWYRRVMGKEIKFLLHFVKESKQDESGMPNNRFLAERTGGTYSTLKVQPAELEDSGVYFCASSQDWGRDTQYFGPGTRLTVL.

This chain connects TRBV30 to TRBJ2-3; TRBD1 might be the D (6 bases). The CDR3 runs 11 residues. The germline gives CDR1 GTSNPN, CDR2 SVGIG (reference sequence). The V gene lost 7 bases and the J gene lost 4 bases, with 9 bases spanning the gap. Written as DNA, the CDR3 is TGTGCCTCGCGGACAGCAGATACGCAGTATTTT. Its translation: CASRTADTQYF.

V gene TRBV30 combines with J gene TRBJ2-7; D gene ambiguous. The germline gives CDR1 GTSNPN, CDR2 SVGIG (reference sequence). The length of the CDR3 is 12 residues. Trimming stripped 1 base from V and 1 base from J, with 5 bases between. CDR3 nucleotides: TGTGCCTGGAGTGCTAATTCCTACGAGCAGTACTTC. The encoded protein is CAWSANSYEQYF.

J is TRBJ2-5 and V is TRBV5-4; perhaps TRBD2 as D (5 bases). Germline lookup yields CDR1 SGHNT and CDR2 YYREEE (reference sequence). V lost 1 base and J 4 bases, leaving 14 bases between the germline ends. The CDR3 has 15 residues. The CDR3 nucleotides read TGTGCCAGCAGCTTGATAGGTATAGGAGGAGAGACCCAGTACTTC. This sequence encodes CASSLIGIGGETQYF.

The rearrangement uses TRBV15 and TRBJ2-3; 9 nucleotides align to TRBD2. CDR1 and CDR2 (germline): LNHNV, YYDKDF (reference sequence). Trimming removed 2 bases from V and 3 bases from J; junction bases left unmatched: 18. The CDR3 spans 20 residues. The CDR3 DNA reads TGTGCCACCAGCAGAAATTCCATAGGTAGTAGCGGGAGACGAACAGATACGCAGTATTTT. Amino acids: CATSRNSIGSSGRRTDTQYF.

The chain is built from TRBV27 and TRBJ2-6, with D possibly being TRBD1 (6 bases). Trimming cost V 0 bases and J 1 base, with 13 bases left between them. This CDR3 spans 18 amino acids. The germline V gene encodes CDR1 MNHEY and CDR2 SMNVEV (reference sequence). The CDR3 coding sequence is TGTGCCAGCAGTTTATCCCAGGGGTTAGTTTCTGGGGCCAACGTCCTGACTTTC. Amino acid sequence: CASSLSQGLVSGANVLTF.

This rearrangement joins TRBV28 to TRBJ2-1; 8 bases are shared with TRBD2. Germline CDR1 is MDHEN and CDR2 is SYDVKM. The V and J ends lost 7 bases and 16 bases, in that order; junction bases with no gene match: 15. The CDR3 loop spans 13 amino acids. The CDR3 DNA sequence: TGTGCCAGCAATCTAGCGGGTACCCCAATAGGATTCTTC. As protein: CASNLAGTPIGFF.

J is TRBJ1-2 and V is TRBV29-1, with 9 bases that match TRBD1. Germline V CDR1 and CDR2: SQVTM, ANQGSEA. The CDR3 totals 12 residues. Germline trimming cut 6 bases from V and 5 bases from J; bases unmatched to any gene: 4. CDR3 DNA sequence: TGCAGCGTCATGGACAGGGGATATGGCTACACCTTC. This encodes CSVMDRGYGYTF.

This chain links TRBV7-2 with TRBJ2-5, with unresolved D. Germline V gene data show CDR1 as SGHTA and CDR2 as FQGNSA. The V gene lost 5 bases and the J gene lost 1 base, with 11 bases spanning the gap. The CDR3 covers 14 residues. The CDR3, as DNA: TGTGCCAGCAGCCTTACCGGGCCCCAAGAGACCCAGTACTTC. Translation gives CASSLTGPQETQYF.

The rearrangement uses TRBV2 and TRBJ1-5; no clear D gene. The germline gives CDR1 SNHLY, CDR2 FYNNEI. Between the trimmed V and J ends, which lost 8 bases and 6 bases, there was a span of 14 bases. The CDR3 runs to 13 residues. CDR3: CASQFARSQPQHF. CDR3 bases: TGTGCCAGCCAGTTCGCCCGTAGTCAGCCCCAGCATTTT.

The genes are TRBV19 and TRBJ1-3; maybe TRBD1 (5 bases). The ends were cut back, 6 bases at V and 3 bases at J, with 18 bases in the middle. CDR1 and CDR2 (germline): LNHDA, SQIVND (reference sequence). The CDR3 is 16 amino acids. CDR3 DNA sequence: TGTGCCAGTAGGAAACAAGACAGTATCGGTGGAAACACCATATATTTT. Translating gives CASRKQDSIGGNTIYF.

V is TRBV2 and J is TRBJ1-1, with a possible D match to TRBD1 (6 bases). Trimming cost V 8 bases and J 1 base, with 11 bases left between them. Germline assignment: CDR1 SNHLY and CDR2 FYNNEI. This CDR3 is 13 amino acids long. The CDR3 DNA follows: TGTGCCAGCGAAACGACAGGGAACACTGAAGCTTTCTTT. This encodes CASETTGNTEAFF. Full variable domain (outside the CDR3, taken from reference TRBV2 and TRBJ1-1): EPEVTQTPSHQVTQMGQEVILRCVPISNHLYFYWYRQILGQKVEFLVSFYNNEISEKSEIFDDQFSVERPDGSNFTLKIRSTKLEDSAMYFCASETTGNTEAFFGQGTRLTVV.

The chain couples TRBV11-2 to TRBJ2-3; D is undetermined. Per the germline V gene, CDR1 is SGHAT and CDR2 is FQNNGV. The CDR3 covers 13 residues. The V and J ends lost 0 bases and 5 bases respectively, with 6 bases between them. CDR3 amino acids: CASSLEGVDTQYF. CDR3 sequence (DNA): TGTGCCAGCAGCTTAGAAGGCGTAGATACGCAGTATTTT.

V and J are TRBV6-1 and TRBJ2-2; TRBD2 is a possible D gene (6 bases). V was shortened by 0 bases and J by 3 bases, with 23 bases between the two germline ends. Per germline, CDR1 MNHNS and CDR2 SASEGT. This CDR3 region has 20 residues. This chain's CDR3 is CASSEALNGLVGEDTGELFF. In DNA, the CDR3 is TGTGCCAGCAGTGAAGCGCTAAATGGTCTTGTTGGGGAGGACACCGGGGAGCTGTTTTTT.

This chain links TRBV7-2 with TRBJ2-7; 11 nucleotides agree with TRBD2. The length of the CDR3 is 15 residues. The J segment lost 5 bases and the V segment lost 2 bases, leaving 5 bases of the junction unmatched. Germline V gene lookup returns CDR1 SGHTA and CDR2 FQGNSA. This CDR3 is CASSLLRLAGNEQYF. The CDR3 DNA sequence: TGTGCCAGCAGCTTATTACGACTAGCGGGGAACGAGCAGTACTTC. Complete variable domain (other parts from reference TRBV7-2 and TRBJ2-7): GAGVSQSPSNKVTEKGKDVELRCDPISGHTALYWYRQSLGQGLEFLIYFQGNSAPDKSGLPSDRFSAERTGGSVSTLTIQRTQQEDSAVYLCASSLLRLAGNEQYFGPGTRLTVT.

The chain employs TRBV28 and TRBJ2-1, with 7 bases aligning to TRBD2. V was pared by 7 bases and J by 3 bases, with 6 bases of the junction left unmatched. This CDR3 has 14 residues. Germline assignment: CDR1 MDHEN and CDR2 SYDVKM. The CDR3 region is CASNYRGVYNEQFF. The CDR3 DNA follows: TGTGCCAGCAACTACCGGGGGGTCTACAATGAGCAGTTCTTC.

The CDR3: CASSVLDTQYF. CDR3 DNA: TGTGCCAGCAGCGTTCTAGATACGCAGTATTTT. V and J are TRBV7-2 and TRBJ2-3; D remains unclear. The CDR3 is made up of 11 amino acids. Between the trimmed V and J ends, which lost 5 bases and 5 bases, there was a span of 5 bases. CDR1 SGHTA and CDR2 FQGNSA come from the germline V gene.

This clone was detected only a few times. This chain links TRBV29-1 with TRBJ1-1, with D unresolved. Germline CDR1 SQVTM, CDR2 ANQGSEA. V dropped 4 bases and J dropped 4 bases, with 10 bases sitting between them. CDR3 length: 12 residues. The CDR3 protein is CSVAWEFTEAFF. The CDR3 nucleotides read TGCAGCGTTGCGTGGGAATTCACTGAAGCTTTCTTT.

In DNA form, the CDR3 reads TGTGCCACCAGCAGAGAGGTTGGGACAGGGACCGAGCAGTACTTC. Protein product: CATSREVGTGTEQYF. V is TRBV15 and J is TRBJ2-7; 9 bases map to TRBD1. The CDR3 has 15 amino acids. In germline, CDR1 is LNHNV, CDR2 YYDKDF (reference sequence). Losses at the gene ends were 0 bases for V and 6 bases for J; bases not matched to a gene: 6.